Shown below are 14 T cell receptor beta chains from a single sample sequenced in a study of spatial heterogeneity in lung cancer. The time point: blood at routine non-recurrence follow-up after resection. TCRdb recomputed calls from the 5' RACE reads with MiXCR, one row per CDR3 protein. This sample has fewer than 150,000 distinct CDR3 sequences; 11% occur once, and the top ten carry 20% to 25%. Sample: PBMCs, taken at follow-up. These TCRs come from a female donor with early-stage non-small cell lung cancer.

This clonotype came up a few times. V and J are TRBV20-1 and TRBJ2-1; D is unresolved. Germline V gene lookup returns CDR1 DFQATT and CDR2 SNEGSKA (reference sequence). Trimming removed 1 base from V and 5 bases from J, with 12 bases in between. The CDR3 loop spans 14 amino acids. CDR3 protein: CSARAMGADNEQFF. DNA of the CDR3: TGCAGTGCTAGAGCCATGGGCGCAGACAATGAGCAGTTCTTC.

The chain is built from TRBV7-2 and TRBJ2-1; unclear D gene. Germline CDR1 SGHTA, CDR2 FQGNSA. Trimming removed 1 base at V and 3 bases at J, with 7 bases between. CDR3 size: 14 residues. The CDR3 DNA reads as TGTGCCAGCAGCTTAGTCCCTCTCTACAATGAGCAGTTCTTC. It codes for CASSLVPLYNEQFF.

This clonotype was seen many times. The genes are TRBV11-2 and TRBJ1-3; D may be TRBD1 (6 bases). Trimming removed 7 bases from V and 0 bases from J, with 13 bases in between. The CDR3 length is 15 residues. Germline-derived CDR1 and CDR2 are SGHAT and FQNNGV. For the CDR3, the DNA is TGTGCCAGCAACCTCGACAGGACCTCTGGAAACACCATATATTTT. Its translation: CASNLDRTSGNTIYF.

This clonotype was detected only a few times. The chain has TRBV24-1 and TRBJ2-3; 11 nucleotides match TRBD2. Unmatched junction bases numbered 6, after V lost 12 bases and J lost 2 bases. CDR1 is KGHDR and CDR2 is SFDVKD in the germline V gene. CDR3 size: 14 residues. The CDR3 sequence: CAAHSGRATDTQYF. The DNA of the CDR3 is TGTGCCGCCCATAGCGGGAGGGCCACAGATACGCAGTATTTT.

This clonotype was seen only a few times. The chain has TRBV6-8 and TRBJ1-5, with a weak D call TRBD1 (5 bases). The CDR3 extends over 19 amino acids. The ends were cut back, 2 bases at V and 0 bases at J, with 20 bases in the middle. CDR1 and CDR2 (germline): MNHGY, SAAAGT. The CDR3 region is CASSYLNAETDYSNQPQHF. DNA of the CDR3: TGTGCCAGCAGTTACCTAAACGCCGAGACAGATTATAGCAATCAGCCCCAGCATTTT.

This clonotype was counted between two and nine times. The chain recombines TRBV29-1 with TRBJ2-4; 10 bases line up with TRBD2. Losses at the gene ends were 4 bases for V and 6 bases for J; bases not matched to a gene: 12. Germline V CDR1 and CDR2: SQVTM, ANQGSEA. The CDR3 is made up of 16 amino acids. The CDR3 DNA sequence: TGCAGCGTTGTCCCTAGAGCGGGAGGGCCTTTAAACATTCAGTACTTC. Its protein product is CSVVPRAGGPLNIQYF. The full variable domain, completed using reference TRBV29-1 and TRBJ2-4, is SAVISQKPSRDICQRGTSLTIQCQVDSQVTMMFWYRQQPGQSLTLIATANQGSEATYESGFVIDKFPISRPNLTFSTLTVSNMSPEDSSIYLCSVVPRAGGPLNIQYFGAGTRLSVL.

This clonotype was counted only a few times. V is TRBV10-3 and J is TRBJ1-1, with D maybe TRBD1 (6 bases). Germline CDR1 reads ENHRY; CDR2 reads SYGVKD. Trimming took 3 bases from V and 3 from J, leaving 8 bases between them. The CDR3 contains 13 residues. The DNA for the CDR3 is TGTGCCATCAGTGACGCAGGGGACACTGAAGCTTTCTTT. Translating it yields CAISDAGDTEAFF.

The V and J genes are TRBV7-9 and TRBJ1-1, with 10 bases fitting TRBD1. The ends lost 1 base at V and 5 bases at J; junction bases unmatched: 1. The CDR3 totals 14 residues. Germline-derived CDR1 and CDR2 are SEHNR and FQNEAQ (reference sequence). This CDR3 reads CASSLGQGATEAFF. The DNA for the CDR3 is TGTGCCAGCAGCTTAGGACAGGGGGCGACTGAAGCTTTCTTT.

The chain links TRBV19 to TRBJ1-2, with D maybe TRBD1 (6 bases). The CDR3 is made up of 13 amino acids. Germline CDR1 reads LNHDA; CDR2 reads SQIVND (reference sequence). Trimming shortened V by 5 bases and J by 6 bases, and 13 bases separated the two germline ends. The chain's CDR3 is CASSPLDRDGYTF. CDR3 sequence (DNA): TGTGCCAGTAGTCCCTTGGACAGAGATGGCTACACCTTC.

The CDR3 coding sequence is TGTGCCAGCTCCGTACAGGGATTGAATGAGCAGTTCTTC. Translation: CASSVQGLNEQFF. V and J are TRBV28 and TRBJ2-1, with a weak D call TRBD1 (6 bases). Germline lookup yields CDR1 MDHEN and CDR2 SYDVKM. V lost 8 bases, J lost 7 bases, and 15 bases lay in between. The CDR3 runs 13 residues.

The chain recombines TRBV6-1 with TRBJ1-2; no reliable D call. This CDR3 is 13 amino acids long. Germline V gene lookup returns CDR1 MNHNS and CDR2 SASEGT. The V end lost 0 bases, the J end lost 4 bases, and 6 bases lay between the germline ends. The CDR3 reads CASSEALIYGYTF. CDR3 DNA sequence: TGTGCCAGCAGTGAAGCGTTGATCTATGGCTACACCTTC.

This clonotype occurred a few times. The V call is TRBV25-1, the J call TRBJ2-7; TRBD1 is a possible D gene (6 bases). This CDR3 region has 12 residues. Trimming stripped 4 bases from V and 3 bases from J, with 7 bases between. Germline assignment: CDR1 MGHDK and CDR2 SYGVNS. The CDR3 region is CASSAQGYEQYF. CDR3 coding DNA: TGTGCCAGCAGTGCACAGGGCTACGAGCAGTACTTC.

V and J are TRBV7-2 and TRBJ2-1; the D gene is possibly TRBD2 (7 bases). V was clipped by 1 base and J by 0 bases, with 16 bases between them. This CDR3 has 18 amino acids. Per germline, CDR1 SGHTA and CDR2 FQGNSA. The CDR3 DNA reads TGTGCCAGCAGCTTAGGATGGATGGGGGGGCACTCCTACAATGAGCAGTTCTTC. Translated, it gives CASSLGWMGGHSYNEQFF.

This clonotype has just a few counts. V and J are TRBV7-2 and TRBJ2-5, with TRBD2 matching over 10 bases. This CDR3 spans 13 amino acids. CDR1 is SGHTA, CDR2 FQGNSA, per germline. Trimming took 5 bases from V and 5 from J; bases not matched to a gene: 2. The CDR3 bases are TGTGCCAGCAGCAGAGCGGGAGGGGAGACCCAGTACTTC. Its translation: CASSRAGGETQYF.